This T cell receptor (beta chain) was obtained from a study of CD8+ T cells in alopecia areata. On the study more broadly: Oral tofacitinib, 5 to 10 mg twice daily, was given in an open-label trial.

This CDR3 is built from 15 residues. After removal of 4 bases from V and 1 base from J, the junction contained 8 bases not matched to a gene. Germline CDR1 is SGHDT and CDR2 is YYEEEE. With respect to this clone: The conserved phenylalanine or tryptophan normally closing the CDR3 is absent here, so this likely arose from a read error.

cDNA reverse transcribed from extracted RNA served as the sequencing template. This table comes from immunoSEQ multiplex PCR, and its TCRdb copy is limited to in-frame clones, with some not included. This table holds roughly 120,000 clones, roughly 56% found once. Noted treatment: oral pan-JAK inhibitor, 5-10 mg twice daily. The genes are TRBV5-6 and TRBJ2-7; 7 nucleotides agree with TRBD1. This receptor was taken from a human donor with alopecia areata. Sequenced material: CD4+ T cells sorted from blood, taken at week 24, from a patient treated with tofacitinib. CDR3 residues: CASSVRGRGSYEQYL. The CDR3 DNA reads TGTGCCAGCAGCGTAAGGGGGCGCGGGTCCTACGAGCAGTACCTC.